These T cell receptor beta chains were read from a single sample in a study of blood T cell repertoires in COVID-19. TCRdb's table, derived via immunoSEQ multiplex PCR, lists solely in-frame clones and lacks some. The sample has 350,000 to 450,000 clones; roughly 85% are singletons. The sequenced material came from peripheral blood. The receptor source for this set is a woman between 18 and 30 years old with acute or convalescent COVID-19. The CDR3 runs from the conserved cysteine through the conserved F or W. Each record gives: CDR3 protein, CDR3 DNA, J gene, V gene, D gene, clone size. The D gene is left open where the match is weak. Clone size is stated in some rows and not others, as once, few, many or a class when expanded.

CDR3: CAWNQILSEKLFF
DNA: TGTGCCTGGAATCAGATCCTCAGTGAAAAACTGTTTTTT
J: TRBJ1-4
V: TRBV30
D: -
size: once

CDR3: CASRLAVSSYNEQFF
DNA: TGTGCCAGCAGACTAGCGGTAAGCTCCTACAATGAGCAGTTCTTC
J: TRBJ2-1
V: TRBV5-4
D: TRBD2
size: -

CDR3: CASSLAGSWQGEAFF
DNA: TGTGCCAGCAGCTTAGCTGGGTCTTGGCAGGGTGAAGCTTTCTTT
J: TRBJ1-1
V: TRBV7-9
D: -
size: -

CDR3: CASSMVDSTEQYF
DNA: TGTGCCAGTAGTATGGTGGACAGCACCGAGCAGTACTTC
J: TRBJ2-7
V: TRBV19
D: -
size: -

CDR3: CASSQGEGSPQHF
DNA: TGTGCCAGCAGCCAAGGTGAGGGTTCGCCCCAGCATTTT
J: TRBJ1-5
V: TRBV3-1/TRBV3-2
D: -
size: once

CDR3: CASSKLAGELFF
DNA: TGTGCCAGCAGTAAGCTAGCCGGGGAGCTGTTTTTT
J: TRBJ2-2
V: TRBV28
D: -
size: -

CDR3: CASSEDWTSGKQFF
DNA: TGTGCCAGCAGTGAAGACTGGACTAGCGGGAAGCAGTTCTTC
J: TRBJ2-1
V: TRBV6-1
D: TRBD2
size: -

CDR3: CASSLLGGETQYF
DNA: TGTGCCAGCAGCTTGTTGGGCGGGGAGACCCAGTACTTC
J: TRBJ2-5
V: TRBV5-4
D: -
size: -

CDR3: CASSHLRETQYF
DNA: TGTGCCAGCAGCCATTTGAGGGAGACCCAGTACTTC
J: TRBJ2-5
V: TRBV25-1
D: -
size: -

CDR3: CASSRRAGGGETQYF
DNA: TGTGCCAGCAGCCGGAGGGCAGGGGGCGGTGAGACCCAGTACTTC
J: TRBJ2-5
V: TRBV28
D: TRBD1
size: -

CDR3: CASSFLGANYNEQFF
DNA: TGTGCCAGCAGCTTCTTGGGGGCCAACTACAATGAGCAGTTCTTC
J: TRBJ2-1
V: TRBV11-3
D: -
size: once

CDR3: CASSLLAGEEETQYF
DNA: TGTGCCAGCAGCTTATTAGCGGGAGAGGAAGAGACCCAGTACTTC
J: TRBJ2-5
V: TRBV7-2
D: TRBD2
size: once

CDR3: CASRLGQSYGYTF
DNA: TGTGCCAGCAGACTGGGACAGTCGTATGGCTACACCTTC
J: TRBJ1-2
V: TRBV3-1/TRBV3-2
D: TRBD1
size: -

CDR3: CASRLSRGLSSDTEAFF
DNA: TGTGCCAGCAGATTAAGCAGGGGGCTCAGCTCGGACACTGAAGCTTTCTTT
J: TRBJ1-1
V: TRBV28
D: TRBD1
size: once

CDR3: CASSEGDRGLYGYTF
DNA: TGTGCCAGCAGTGAAGGGGACAGGGGGTTATATGGCTACACCTTC
J: TRBJ1-2
V: TRBV25-1
D: TRBD1
size: few

CDR3: CAISLQGSEQYF
DNA: TGTGCCATCAGTCTTCAGGGTTCCGAGCAGTACTTC
J: TRBJ2-7
V: TRBV10-3
D: -
size: many

CDR3: CAGLDRSYGQYF
DNA: TGTGCCGGGCTCGACCGATCCTACGGGCAGTACTTC
J: TRBJ2-7
V: TRBV30
D: -
size: -

CDR3: CASSEAGEGEQYF
DNA: TGTGCCAGCAGTGAGGCGGGGGAGGGGGAGCAGTACTTC
J: TRBJ2-7
V: TRBV27
D: TRBD2
size: -

CDR3: CASSLIRTENTGELFF
DNA: TGTGCCAGCTCGCTAATAAGGACAGAGAACACCGGGGAGCTGTTTTTT
J: TRBJ2-2
V: TRBV18
D: -
size: -

CDR3: CASSVNPRDSSYNEQFF
DNA: TGTGCCAGCAGCGTGAATCCGCGGGACTCCTCCTACAATGAGCAGTTCTTC
J: TRBJ2-1
V: TRBV9
D: -
size: -

CDR3: CASSLLPSGGTDTQYF
DNA: TGTGCCAGCAGTTTACTTCCTAGCGGGGGGACAGATACGCAGTATTTT
J: TRBJ2-3
V: TRBV27
D: TRBD2
size: -

CDR3: CASSQDSRAYSYEQYF
DNA: TGTGCCAGCAGCCAAGATTCGAGGGCCTACTCCTACGAGCAGTACTTC
J: TRBJ2-7
V: TRBV3-1/TRBV3-2
D: -
size: -

CDR3: CASSLQGSYEQYF
DNA: TGTGCCAGCAGCTTACAGGGTTCCTACGAGCAGTACTTC
J: TRBJ2-7
V: TRBV11-3
D: -
size: -

CDR3: CASSYQGESTEAFF
DNA: TGTGCCAGCAGTTACCAGGGGGAGAGCACTGAAGCTTTCTTT
J: TRBJ1-1
V: TRBV6-5
D: TRBD1
size: -

CDR3: CATSGKFSGRGDTQYF
DNA: TGTGCCACCAGCGGAAAGTTTAGCGGGAGGGGAGATACGCAGTATTTT
J: TRBJ2-3
V: TRBV15
D: TRBD2
size: -

CDR3: CASSLRGADSYEQYF
DNA: TGTGCCAGCAGCCTCAGAGGCGCGGACTCCTACGAGCAGTACTTC
J: TRBJ2-7
V: TRBV3-1/TRBV3-2
D: -
size: once

CDR3: CASSFPGSYEQYF
DNA: TGTGCCAGCAGCTTTCCCGGGTCCTACGAGCAGTACTTC
J: TRBJ2-7
V: TRBV5-4
D: -
size: few

CDR3: CASSQGRQGLYGYTF
DNA: TGCGCCAGCAGCCAAGGTAGACAGGGGCTCTATGGCTACACCTTC
J: TRBJ1-2
V: TRBV4-1
D: TRBD1
size: -

CDR3: CASNDRSNEKLFF
DNA: TGTGCCAGCAATGACAGGAGTAATGAAAAACTGTTTTTT
J: TRBJ1-4
V: TRBV28
D: -
size: -

CDR3: CASSPWTGGAEQYF
DNA: TGTGCCAGCAGCCCTTGGACAGGGGGCGCCGAGCAGTACTTC
J: TRBJ2-7
V: TRBV5-6
D: TRBD1
size: -

CDR3: CASSSLDSNTEAFF
DNA: TGTGCCAGCAGTTCCCTCGACAGTAACACTGAAGCTTTCTTT
J: TRBJ1-1
V: TRBV28
D: -
size: -

CDR3: CASSSSDSSTDTQYF
DNA: TGTGCCAGCAGCTCATCTGACAGCAGCACAGATACGCAGTATTTT
J: TRBJ2-3
V: TRBV7-9
D: -
size: few

CDR3: CASSEVFQNSPLHF
DNA: TGTGCCAGCAGTGAAGTGTTTCAGAATTCACCCCTCCACTTT
J: TRBJ1-6
V: TRBV6-1
D: -
size: -

CDR3: CASSFNRGKETQYF
DNA: TGTGCCAGCAGCTTCAACAGGGGCAAAGAGACCCAGTACTTC
J: TRBJ2-5
V: TRBV11-2
D: TRBD1
size: few

CDR3: CASSSDWGGGYTF
DNA: TGTGCCAGCAGTTCCGATTGGGGGGGTGGCTACACCTTC
J: TRBJ1-2
V: TRBV28
D: -
size: -

CDR3: CASSLGFTGARGKNIQYF
DNA: TGTGCCAGCAGCTTAGGCTTTACAGGGGCCAGGGGCAAAAACATTCAGTACTTC
J: TRBJ2-4
V: TRBV7-8
D: TRBD1
size: once

CDR3: CASSETGQAGEKLFF
DNA: TGTGCCAGCAGCGAGACCGGACAGGCCGGTGAAAAACTGTTTTTT
J: TRBJ1-4
V: TRBV7-9
D: TRBD1
size: -

CDR3: CATSDRGQANQPQHF
DNA: TGTGCCACCAGTGACCGAGGACAGGCAAATCAGCCCCAGCATTTT
J: TRBJ1-5
V: TRBV24-1
D: TRBD1
size: -

CDR3: CASSWTLELAGGETQYF
DNA: TGTGCCAGCAGCTGGACCCTGGAACTAGCGGGAGGAGAGACCCAGTACTTC
J: TRBJ2-5
V: TRBV3-1/TRBV3-2
D: TRBD2
size: -

CDR3: CASSLKRGNQPQHF
DNA: TGTGCCAGCAGTCTAAAGAGGGGCAATCAGCCCCAGCATTTT
J: TRBJ1-5
V: TRBV28
D: -
size: -

CDR3: CASSPPVDREAFF
DNA: TGTGCCAGCAGCCCGCCCGTTGACAGAGAAGCTTTCTTT
J: TRBJ1-1
V: TRBV7-9
D: -
size: -

CDR3: CASSLVGGSSSYEQYF
DNA: TGTGCCAGCAGCTTAGTGGGCGGGTCCAGCTCCTACGAGCAGTACTTC
J: TRBJ2-7
V: TRBV13
D: -
size: -

CDR3: CASSLLTGNNSPLHF
DNA: TGTGCCAGCAGCTTATTGACAGGAAATAATTCACCCCTCCACTTT
J: TRBJ1-6
V: TRBV7-8
D: -
size: -

CDR3: CASSATGGAETQYF
DNA: TGTGCCAGCAGCGCCACAGGGGGTGCGGAGACCCAGTACTTC
J: TRBJ2-5
V: TRBV3-1/TRBV3-2
D: TRBD1
size: -

CDR3: CASSQGLTSGGDEQYF
DNA: TGTGCCAGCAGCCAGGGTTTGACTAGCGGAGGCGACGAGCAGTACTTC
J: TRBJ2-7
V: TRBV4-2
D: TRBD2
size: once

CDR3: CASSILPGQVAYEQYF
DNA: TGTGCCAGCAGTATACTACCGGGACAGGTCGCCTACGAGCAGTACTTC
J: TRBJ2-7
V: TRBV28
D: TRBD1
size: -

CDR3: CASSLDRGRGSYEQYF
DNA: TGTGCCAGCAGCCTTGACAGGGGAAGAGGCTCCTACGAGCAGTACTTC
J: TRBJ2-7
V: TRBV28
D: TRBD1
size: -

CDR3: CASSPTGVGKLFF
DNA: TGTGCCAGCAGTCCGACAGGGGTGGGAAAACTGTTTTTT
J: TRBJ1-4
V: TRBV12-3/TRBV12-4
D: TRBD1
size: -

CDR3: CASSFGGAWNSPLHF
DNA: TGTGCCAGCAGCTTTGGGGGCGCGTGGAATTCACCCCTCCACTTT
J: TRBJ1-6
V: TRBV5-6
D: -
size: -

CDR3: CASSVSTDTQYF
DNA: TGTGCCAGCAGTGTAAGCACAGATACGCAGTATTTT
J: TRBJ2-3
V: TRBV2
D: -
size: -

CDR3: CASSQSGTGGHEQYF
DNA: TGCGCCAGCAGCCAAAGCGGGACAGGGGGTCACGAGCAGTACTTC
J: TRBJ2-7
V: TRBV4-1
D: TRBD1
size: -

CDR3: CAPLGTGTGGRGNQPQHF
DNA: TGTGCCCCACTGGGGACCGGGACAGGGGGCAGGGGCAATCAGCCCCAGCATTTT
J: TRBJ1-5
V: TRBV24-1
D: TRBD1
size: -

CDR3: CASSTGLYNEQFF
DNA: TGTGCCAGCAGCACGGGACTTTACAATGAGCAGTTCTTC
J: TRBJ2-1
V: TRBV9
D: -
size: few

CDR3: CAWNQGDEKLFF
DNA: TGTGCCTGGAATCAGGGGGACGAAAAACTGTTTTTT
J: TRBJ1-4
V: TRBV30
D: TRBD1
size: -

CDR3: CASSPRMPTGLRYEQYF
DNA: TGTGCCAGCAGCCCCCGAATGCCAACAGGGTTAAGGTACGAGCAGTACTTC
J: TRBJ2-7
V: TRBV9
D: -
size: -

CDR3: CASSHAAGLETQYF
DNA: TGTGCCAGCAGTCACGCGGCGGGGTTAGAGACCCAGTACTTC
J: TRBJ2-5
V: TRBV6-6
D: -
size: many